This TCR beta chain came from a study of blood T cell repertoires in COVID-19. About the study: In each case, the material was cDNA or gDNA derived from T cells, B-cell-depleted T cells, or PBMCs.

Germline loops: CDR1 SGHDT, CDR2 YYEEEE. The CDR3 runs to 11 residues. V dropped 4 bases and J dropped 10 bases, with 9 bases sitting between them. TCRdb's table, derived via immunoSEQ multiplex PCR, lists solely in-frame clones and lacks some. The data hold some 130,000 clones, with 70% to 90% observed a single time. Sequencing was performed on peripheral blood. The sequence was obtained from a woman aged 50 to 65 who had recovered from COVID-19. The chain carries TRBV5-6 and TRBJ2-1; TRBD1 might be the D (6 bases). This chain's CDR3 is CASSIDREQFF. In DNA, the CDR3 is TGTGCCAGCAGCATAGACAGGGAGCAGTTCTTC.